Presented here are 15 T cell receptor beta chains from one specimen sequenced in a study of shared clonotypes between healthy human individuals. Data came from immunoSEQ multiplex PCR; TCRdb stores just in-frame clones and leaves some out. Among about 460,000 clones listed, over 60% were seen once. The sequenced material came from PBMCs. The receptors derive from a woman between 35 and 50 years old in good health. Some clones in this sample may be carry-over from other donors' samples.

V is TRBV2 and J is TRBJ1-1; a weak D match, TRBD1 (6 bases). The CDR3 runs 13 residues. V was pared by 6 bases and J by 3 bases, with 11 bases between. Germline CDR1 SNHLY, CDR2 FYNNEI. The CDR3 region is CASSAEGDTEAFF. CDR3 DNA: TGTGCCAGCAGCGCTGAGGGGGACACTGAAGCTTTCTTT.

The gene calls are TRBV7-8 and TRBJ1-2; the D gene is possibly TRBD1 (5 bases). The V gene's germline CDR1 is SGHVS and CDR2 FQNEAQ. The V and J ends lost 2 bases and 7 bases respectively, with 17 bases between them. CDR3 length equals 15 residues. The CDR3 coding sequence is TGTGCCAGCAGCTTACTGGGGACCGCGTCGAGTGGCTACACCTTC. Protein sequence: CASSLLGTASSGYTF.

The rearrangement links TRBV9 to TRBJ2-1, with D possibly matching TRBD2 (7 bases). V was shortened by 1 base and J by 4 bases, with 15 bases between the two germline ends. CDR1 and CDR2 (germline): SGDLS, YYNGEE. The CDR3 covers 16 residues. CDR3 bases: TGTGCCAGCAGCGTACAGGGGCGGACTAGGTACAATGAGCAGTTCTTC. This sequence encodes CASSVQGRTRYNEQFF. The full variable domain, completed using reference TRBV9 and TRBJ2-1, is DSGVTQTPKHLITATGQRVTLRCSPRSGDLSVYWYQQSLDQGLQFLIQYYNGEERAKGNILERFSAQQFPDLHSELNLSSLELGDSALYFCASSVQGRTRYNEQFFGPGTRLTVL.

The count of this clone is one. The sample contains more than one DNA sequence encoding this CDR3. V is TRBV19 and J is TRBJ1-5, with 8 bases aligning to TRBD1. CDR3 size: 13 residues. Trimming took 5 bases from V and 4 from J; bases not matched to a gene: 1. Germline CDR1 and CDR2: LNHDA and SQIVND (reference sequence). For the CDR3, the DNA is TGTGCCAGTAGTCAGGGGGCGAATCAGCCCCAGCATTTT. The encoded protein is CASSQGANQPQHF.

Many counts were recorded for this clone. Other nucleotide sequences from this sample produce the same CDR3. This chain links TRBV28 with TRBJ1-3; possibly TRBD1 for D (5 bases). Germline V gene sequence: CDR1 MDHEN, CDR2 SYDVKM. The CDR3 has 14 amino acids. Between the trimmed V and J ends, which lost 5 bases and 2 bases, there was a span of 10 bases. CDR3 protein: CASSGHFPGNTIYF. The CDR3 DNA reads as TGTGCCAGCAGTGGACACTTTCCTGGAAACACCATATATTTT.

This chain uses TRBV27 with TRBJ2-1, with D perhaps TRBD1 (5 bases). Germline loops: CDR1 MNHEY, CDR2 SMNVEV (reference sequence). The CDR3 contains 16 residues. V was trimmed by 0 bases and J by 9 bases, leaving 18 bases between them. CDR3 sequence: CASSLSGGSLDSEQFF. The CDR3 nucleotides read TGTGCCAGCAGTTTATCCGGCGGAAGCCTTGACAGTGAGCAGTTCTTC.

The J gene is TRBJ2-3, the V gene TRBV7-9; the D is unclear. There are 13 residues in the CDR3. CDR1 is SEHNR, CDR2 FQNEAQ, per germline (reference sequence). V was clipped by 5 bases and J by 5 bases, with 11 bases between them. The CDR3 here is CASSPPSKDTQYF. DNA for the CDR3: TGTGCCAGCAGCCCCCCCTCCAAAGATACGCAGTATTTT.

This clone has only a few counts. The rearrangement joins TRBV5-1 to TRBJ2-5; weak D call: TRBD2 (5 bases). Germline lookup yields CDR1 SGHRS and CDR2 YFSETQ. This CDR3 has 13 amino acids. Trimming cost V 1 base and J 5 bases, with 9 bases left between them. CDR3 sequence: CASSLPGKETQYF. The CDR3 nucleotides read TGCGCCAGCAGCTTGCCGGGGAAGGAGACCCAGTACTTC.

This clone was observed many times. V and J are TRBV9 and TRBJ1-3; possible D gene TRBD1, 5 bases. CDR1 and CDR2 from the germline V gene are SGDLS and YYNGEE. The CDR3 consists of 15 residues. Trimming removed 3 bases from V and 8 bases from J, with 18 bases in between. The CDR3 DNA is TGTGCCAGCAGCGGTCGGCAGTCCGTGGGGGACACCATATATTTT. Residues: CASSGRQSVGDTIYF.

In this sample, this clone turned up once. It differs at one base from a far larger clone, so likely a read error. Other DNA sequences in this specimen translate into the identical CDR3. The chain links TRBV28 to TRBJ1-5; tentative D call: TRBD1 (5 bases). This CDR3 region has 15 residues. The germline V gene encodes CDR1 MDHEN and CDR2 SYDVKM. The V end was cut by 9 bases, the J end by 0 bases, with 15 bases between. The CDR3 here is CASSPDSYSNQPQHF. CDR3 in DNA: TGTGCCAGTAGTCCCGACAGCTATAGCAATCAGCCCCAGCATTTT. The complete variable domain, with remaining parts taken from reference TRBV28 and TRBJ1-5, reads DVKVTQSSRYLVKRTGEKVFLECVQDMDHENMFWYRQDPGLGLRLIYFSYDVKMKEKGDIPEGYSVSREKKERFSLILESASTNQTSMYLCASSPDSYSNQPQHFGDGTRLSIL.

This clone occurred once. This chain links TRBV9 with TRBJ2-7; TRBD2 might be the D (6 bases). This CDR3 spans 14 amino acids. Trimming pared 3 bases from V and 1 base from J, leaving 11 bases between. Germline lookup yields CDR1 SGDLS and CDR2 YYNGEE. The CDR3 nucleotides read TGTGCCAGCAGCGCCGGGACTCCTTCCTACGAGCAGTACTTC. Translating it yields CASSAGTPSYEQYF.

With respect to this clone: It may be a read error: a sequence one base away is much more abundant. This chain links TRBV15 with TRBJ2-7; D not certain. Germline CDR1 reads LNHNV; CDR2 reads YYDKDF (reference sequence). V was pared by 0 bases and J by 2 bases, with 17 bases between. There are 17 residues in the CDR3. The CDR3 DNA is TGTGCCACCAGCAGAGATCCCGATACCATTCAAACCTACGAGCAGTACTTC. This gives the protein CATSRDPDTIQTYEQYF.

V is TRBV7-2 and J is TRBJ2-3; D remains ambiguous. Germline assignment: CDR1 SGHTA and CDR2 FQGNSA. Trimming removed 2 bases at V and 1 base at J, with 10 bases between. This CDR3 is built from 15 residues. As DNA, the CDR3 is TGTGCCAGCAGCTTACTGAGAGGTGGCACAGATACGCAGTATTTT. The encoded protein is CASSLLRGGTDTQYF.

The sample holds one count of this clone. The V call is TRBV25-1, the J call TRBJ1-1, with a tentative D call TRBD1 (6 bases). The ends were cut back, 2 bases at V and 5 bases at J, with 18 bases in the middle. This CDR3 region has 16 residues. The germline gives CDR1 MGHDK, CDR2 SYGVNS. DNA for the CDR3: TGTGCCAGCAGTGAAGGTGGGGGACACCTAAGAACTGAAGCTTTCTTT. Protein: CASSEGGGHLRTEAFF.

V usage is TRBV6-4 and J usage is TRBJ1-2, with TRBD1 identical over 8 bases. The CDR3 is 15 amino acids. Trimming cost V 6 bases and J 1 base; bases outside gene matches: 7. The germline V gene encodes CDR1 MRHNA and CDR2 SNTAGT. CDR3 in amino acids: CASSEGTGFNYGYTF. DNA for the CDR3: TGTGCCAGCAGCGAAGGGACAGGTTTTAACTATGGCTACACCTTC.